Listed below are T cell receptor delta chains from one sample, sequenced in a study of gamma-delta T cells after stem cell transplantation. TCRdb re-called clones from the RT-PCR reads using CATT. This table has about 2,000 delta-chain clones, roughly a sixth appearing once. The sample taken for sequencing was gamma-delta T cells. The receptors were sampled from a human donor. It is not recorded whose cells these are; they may come from a transplant donor. The CDR3 runs from the conserved cysteine through the conserved F or W. Each record gives: D gene, J gene, V gene, clone size, CDR3 length, CDR3 protein, CDR3 DNA. The D gene is left open where the match is weak. Part of the rows lack a size; the others show once, few, many or a class for expanded clones.

D gene: TRDD3; J gene: TRDJ1; V gene: TRDV3; clone size: -; CDR3 length: 20; CDR3 protein: CAFHSCQLGDTPGDTDKLIF; CDR3 DNA: TGTGCCTTTCACTCCTGCCAACTGGGGGACACCCCCGGGGACACCGATAAACTCATCTTT
D gene: TRDD2; J gene: TRDJ1; V gene: TRDV1; clone size: medium-sized; CDR3 length: 19; CDR3 protein: CALGEEPSYGSWQSGKLIF; CDR3 DNA: TGTGCTCTTGGGGAAGAACCTTCCTACGGGTCCTGGCAGTCCGGTAAACTCATCTTT
D gene: TRDD3; J gene: TRDJ1; V gene: TRDV1; clone size: few; CDR3 length: 24; CDR3 protein: CALGERGSLHSKGGYSPYTDKPIF; CDR3 DNA: TGTGCTCTTGGGGAAAGGGGGTCCCTACACTCGAAAGGGGGATACAGTCCGTACACCGATAAACCCATCTTT
D gene: TRDD3; J gene: TRDJ1; V gene: TRDV2; clone size: -; CDR3 length: 20; CDR3 protein: CACDSVLGDTPYAGTDKLIF; CDR3 DNA: TGTGCCTGTGACTCCGTACTGGGGGATACGCCGTACGCGGGCACCGATAAACTCATCTTT
D gene: -; J gene: TRDJ1; V gene: TRDV1; clone size: -; CDR3 length: 22; CDR3 protein: CALGEEPPLLRKRGDITDKLIF; CDR3 DNA: TGTGCTCTTGGGGAAGAGCCCCCGCTCCTACGTAAGAGGGGGGACATCACCGATAAACTCATCTTT
D gene: -; J gene: TRDJ1; V gene: TRDV1; clone size: few; CDR3 length: 20; CDR3 protein: CALGGLPIVLGYAATDKLIF; CDR3 DNA: TGTGCTCTTGGGGGTCTTCCTATCGTTTTGGGATACGCTGCCACCGATAAACTCATCTTT
D gene: -; J gene: TRDJ1; V gene: TRDV3; clone size: -; CDR3 length: 15; CDR3 protein: CACSLMPLYTDKLIF; CDR3 DNA: TGTGCCTGTTCACTCATGCCGCTGTACACCGATAAACTCATCTTT
D gene: TRDD3; J gene: TRDJ1; V gene: TRDV2; clone size: -; CDR3 length: 22; CDR3 protein: CACDALRTGGINTGVHTDKLIF; CDR3 DNA: TGTGCCTGTGACGCCCTACGGACTGGGGGAATTAATACGGGAGTTCACACCGATAAACTCATCTTT
D gene: TRDD3; J gene: TRDJ1; V gene: TRDV2; clone size: medium-sized; CDR3 length: 19; CDR3 protein: CACDTVTGGQTTYTDKLIF; CDR3 DNA: TGTGCCTGTGACACTGTTACTGGGGGACAGACTACGTACACCGATAAACTCATCTTT
D gene: TRDD3; J gene: TRDJ1; V gene: TRAV29/DV5; clone size: -; CDR3 length: 19; CDR3 protein: CAASRPIRAGGSYTDKLIF; CDR3 DNA: TGTGCGGCAAGTCGCCCCATACGGGCTGGGGGGTCGTACACCGATAAACTCATCTTT
D gene: TRDD2; J gene: TRDJ1; V gene: TRDV1; clone size: medium-sized; CDR3 length: 21; CDR3 protein: CALGELERGAFLPPYTDKLIF; CDR3 DNA: TGTGCTCTTGGGGAACTAGAAAGGGGGGCCTTCCTACCCCCGTACACCGATAAACTCATCTTT
D gene: -; J gene: TRDJ1; V gene: TRDV2; clone size: once; CDR3 length: 14; CDR3 protein: CACDRWGDGKILIF; CDR3 DNA: TGTGCCTGTGACCGATGGGGGGACGGGAAGATACTCATCTTT
D gene: TRDD3; J gene: TRDJ1; V gene: TRDV2; clone size: medium-sized; CDR3 length: 19; CDR3 protein: CACDTGRAQRGDRSGKLIF; CDR3 DNA: TGTGCCTGTGACACCGGTAGGGCTCAGCGGGGGGATAGAAGCGGTAAACTCATCTTT
D gene: TRDD3; J gene: TRDJ1; V gene: TRDV1; clone size: -; CDR3 length: 22; CDR3 protein: CALGATPRWGIRSFLYPYKLIF; CDR3 DNA: TGTGCTCTTGGGGCTACTCCTAGGTGGGGGATACGAAGCTTTTTGTACCCCTATAAACTCATCTTT
D gene: TRDD3; J gene: TRDJ1; V gene: TRDV2; clone size: -; CDR3 length: 18; CDR3 protein: CACDTLKFLVDTTDKLIF; CDR3 DNA: TGTGCCTGTGACACCCTAAAATTCCTGGTGGATACGACCGATAAACTCATCTTT
D gene: TRDD3; J gene: TRDJ1; V gene: TRDV2; clone size: -; CDR3 length: 15; CDR3 protein: CACDTRGDRPYKLIF; CDR3 DNA: TGTGCCTGTGACACCAGGGGGGATAGGCCCTATAAACTCATCTTT
D gene: -; J gene: TRDJ1; V gene: TRDV3; clone size: large; CDR3 length: 20; CDR3 protein: CAFPDPPQDCGADHTDKLIF; CDR3 DNA: TGTGCCTTTCCCGATCCTCCCCAAGATTGCGGAGCAGACCACACCGATAAACTCATCTTT
D gene: TRDD3; J gene: TRDJ1; V gene: TRDV1; clone size: few; CDR3 length: 21; CDR3 protein: CALGEISYTLLRGDTRGKLIF; CDR3 DNA: TGTGCTCTTGGGGAAATTTCCTACACCCTCCTACGGGGGGATACGAGGGGTAAACTCATCTTT
D gene: TRDD3; J gene: TRDJ1; V gene: TRDV2; clone size: medium-sized; CDR3 length: 16; CDR3 protein: CACDTLGDTDTDKLIF; CDR3 DNA: TGTGCCTGTGACACCTTGGGGGATACGGACACCGATAAACTCATCTTT
D gene: -; J gene: TRDJ1; V gene: TRDV2; clone size: -; CDR3 length: 16; CDR3 protein: CACDTVSGQLVPVLIF; CDR3 DNA: TGTGCCTGTGACACGGTGTCTGGTCAACTGGTGCCCGTACTCATCTTT
D gene: TRDD3; J gene: TRDJ1; V gene: TRDV1; clone size: medium-sized; CDR3 length: 20; CDR3 protein: CALGELSVWGIKPYTDKLIF; CDR3 DNA: TGTGCTCTTGGGGAACTCTCCGTATGGGGGATAAAGCCGTACACCGATAAACTCATCTTT
D gene: TRDD3; J gene: TRDJ1; V gene: TRDV2; clone size: medium-sized; CDR3 length: 16; CDR3 protein: CACDTVGRGIREKLIF; CDR3 DNA: TGTGCCTGTGACACCGTGGGCCGGGGGATACGCGAGAAACTCATCTTT
D gene: -; J gene: TRDJ1; V gene: TRDV2; clone size: -; CDR3 length: 19; CDR3 protein: CACDTVMAQLVDRIGNLIF; CDR3 DNA: TGTGCCTGTGACACCGTTATGGCTCAGCTGGTGGATAGAATCGGTAACCTCATCTTT
D gene: -; J gene: TRDJ1; V gene: TRDV3; clone size: medium-sized; CDR3 length: 15; CDR3 protein: CAFSLLPLYTYTLIF; CDR3 DNA: TGTGCCTTTTCACTCCTTCCGCTGTACACCTATACACTCATCTTT
D gene: -; J gene: TRDJ1; V gene: TRDV1; clone size: few; CDR3 length: 22; CDR3 protein: CALGEAFLRLLGGHEYTDKLIF; CDR3 DNA: TGTGCTCTTGGGGAGGCCTTCCTACGTTTACTGGGGGGTCACGAGTACACCGATAAACTCATCTTT
D gene: TRDD3; J gene: TRDJ1; V gene: TRDV2; clone size: -; CDR3 length: 18; CDR3 protein: CACDTVELLGENTDKLIF; CDR3 DNA: TGTGCCTGTGACACGGTCGAGTTGCTGGGGGAAAACACCGATAAACTCATCTTT
D gene: TRDD3; J gene: TRDJ1; V gene: TRDV3; clone size: once; CDR3 length: 16; CDR3 protein: CASNTGGYSYTDKLIF; CDR3 DNA: TGTGCCTCTAATACTGGGGGATACTCGTACACCGATAAACTCATCTTT
D gene: TRDD3; J gene: TRDJ1; V gene: TRDV2; clone size: few; CDR3 length: 19; CDR3 protein: CACDTVRVLGDRGTDKLIF; CDR3 DNA: TGTGCCTGTGACACCGTCCGCGTACTGGGGGATAGAGGCACCGATAAACTCATCTTT
D gene: TRDD3; J gene: TRDJ1; V gene: TRDV2; clone size: medium-sized; CDR3 length: 17; CDR3 protein: CACDTLGDTPYTDKLIF; CDR3 DNA: TGTGCCTGTGACACTCTGGGGGATACGCCCTACACCGATAAACTCATCTTT
D gene: TRDD3; J gene: TRDJ1; V gene: TRDV2; clone size: few; CDR3 length: 17; CDR3 protein: CACDMVGDTGTTDRLIF; CDR3 DNA: TGTGCCTGTGACATGGTGGGGGATACTGGAACTACGGATAGACTCATCTTT
D gene: TRDD3; J gene: TRDJ1; V gene: TRDV2; clone size: -; CDR3 length: 17; CDR3 protein: CACDRLGDALYADKLIF; CDR3 DNA: TGTGCCTGTGACCGACTGGGGGATGCGCTGTATGCCGATAAACTCATCTTT
D gene: TRDD3; J gene: TRDJ1; V gene: TRDV1; clone size: medium-sized; CDR3 length: 21; CDR3 protein: CALGEPDSLGWGILHTDKLIF; CDR3 DNA: TGTGCTCTTGGGGAACCCGATTCCCTGGGGTGGGGGATCCTCCACACCGATAAACTCATCTTT
D gene: TRDD3; J gene: TRDJ1; V gene: TRDV2; clone size: few; CDR3 length: 14; CDR3 protein: CACDTVGDSDKLIF; CDR3 DNA: TGTGCCTGTGACACCGTGGGGGATTCCGATAAACTCATCTTT
D gene: -; J gene: TRDJ3; V gene: TRDV2; clone size: large; CDR3 length: 18; CDR3 protein: CACDTGMTNSWDTRQMFF; CDR3 DNA: TGTGCCTGTGACACCGGGATGACGAACTCCTGGGACACCCGACAGATGTTTTTC
D gene: -; J gene: TRDJ1; V gene: TRDV3; clone size: -; CDR3 length: 15; CDR3 protein: CAFRSRRVESDKLIF; CDR3 DNA: TGTGCCTTTAGAAGTCGGCGCGTGGAATCCGATAAACTCATCTTT
D gene: -; J gene: TRDJ1; V gene: TRDV1; clone size: -; CDR3 length: 22; CDR3 protein: CAIGETSCPLRDSSPYTDKLIF; CDR3 DNA: TGTGCTATTGGGGAAACCAGTTGTCCCCTCCGGGATTCCTCCCCGTACACCGATAAACTCATCTTT
D gene: TRDD3; J gene: TRDJ1; V gene: TRDV1; clone size: few; CDR3 length: 19; CDR3 protein: CALGELPQSWGIPTDKLIF; CDR3 DNA: TGTGCTCTTGGGGAACTTCCCCAGAGCTGGGGGATACCCACCGATAAACTCATCTTT
D gene: -; J gene: TRDJ1; V gene: TRDV2; clone size: few; CDR3 length: 19; CDR3 protein: CACDNLVGGTRSYTDKLIF; CDR3 DNA: TGTGCCTGTGACAACCTGGTGGGGGGGACCCGCTCGTACACCGATAAACTCATCTTT
D gene: TRDD3; J gene: TRDJ1; V gene: TRDV2; clone size: -; CDR3 length: 17; CDR3 protein: CACDPLLGDRGTDKLIF; CDR3 DNA: TGTGCCTGTGACCCTCTCCTGGGGGATAGGGGCACAGATAAACTCATCTTT
D gene: TRDD2; J gene: TRDJ1; V gene: TRDV1; clone size: -; CDR3 length: 18; CDR3 protein: CALGVPPSYPGGTDKLIF; CDR3 DNA: TGTGCTCTTGGGGTCCCTCCTTCCTACCCTGGGGGGACCGATAAACTCATCTTT
D gene: TRDD3; J gene: TRDJ1; V gene: TRDV1; clone size: -; CDR3 length: 20; CDR3 protein: CALGELSRYWGIPYTDKLIF; CDR3 DNA: TGTGCTCTTGGGGAACTATCCAGGTACTGGGGGATACCGTACACCGATAAACTCATCTTT
D gene: TRDD3; J gene: TRDJ1; V gene: TRDV2; clone size: medium-sized; CDR3 length: 15; CDR3 protein: CACDTLGDTENKLIF; CDR3 DNA: TGTGCCTGTGACACACTGGGGGATACCGAAAATAAACTCATCTTT
D gene: TRDD3; J gene: TRDJ1; V gene: TRDV2; clone size: -; CDR3 length: 18; CDR3 protein: CACDTLFTGGPNTDKPIF; CDR3 DNA: TGTGCCTGTGACACCCTCTTTACTGGGGGACCAAACACCGATAAACCCATCTTT
D gene: TRDD3; J gene: TRDJ1; V gene: TRDV1; clone size: -; CDR3 length: 23; CDR3 protein: CALGERTATVLGDTLLPPDKLIF; CDR3 DNA: TGTGCTCTTGGGGAACGAACGGCGACTGTACTGGGGGATACGCTACTACCCCCCGATAAACTCATCTTT
D gene: TRDD3; J gene: TRDJ3; V gene: TRDV2; clone size: medium-sized; CDR3 length: 20; CDR3 protein: CACDTASGGYATWDTRQMFF; CDR3 DNA: TGTGCCTGTGACACCGCCTCTGGGGGATACGCTACCTGGGACACCCGACAGATGTTTTTC
D gene: -; J gene: TRDJ1; V gene: TRDV2; clone size: medium-sized; CDR3 length: 16; CDR3 protein: CACDGLGLASTDKLIF; CDR3 DNA: TGTGCCTGTGACGGGTTGGGATTGGCGAGCACCGATAAACTCATCTTT
D gene: -; J gene: TRDJ1; V gene: TRDV1; clone size: few; CDR3 length: 22; CDR3 protein: CALGELVPIVVWGLQNTDKLIF; CDR3 DNA: TGTGCTCTTGGGGAACTGGTTCCTATCGTGGTCTGGGGGTTACAAAACACCGATAAACTCATCTTT
D gene: -; J gene: TRDJ1; V gene: TRDV3; clone size: few; CDR3 length: 13; CDR3 protein: CAFGIPETDKLIF; CDR3 DNA: TGTGCCTTCGGCATTCCGGAGACCGATAAACTCATCTTT
D gene: -; J gene: TRDJ1; V gene: TRDV1; clone size: -; CDR3 length: 24; CDR3 protein: CALGESFLRRCEYWGISYTDKLIF; CDR3 DNA: TGTGCTCTTGGGGAATCCTTCCTACGCCGCTGTGAATACTGGGGGATCTCTTACACCGATAAACTCATCTTT
D gene: -; J gene: TRDJ1; V gene: TRDV1; clone size: -; CDR3 length: 18; CDR3 protein: CALGELATGVPYTDNLIF; CDR3 DNA: TGTGCTCTTGGGGAACTAGCGACTGGTGTACCGTACACCGATAACCTCATCTTT
D gene: TRDD3; J gene: TRDJ1; V gene: TRDV2; clone size: -; CDR3 length: 20; CDR3 protein: CACDTVVLGDIAHHTDKLIF; CDR3 DNA: TGTGCCTGTGACACCGTAGTACTGGGGGATATAGCCCACCACACCGATAAACTCATCTTT
D gene: TRDD3; J gene: TRDJ1; V gene: TRDV3; clone size: -; CDR3 length: 20; CDR3 protein: CAFSITLYWGIRTYTDKLIF; CDR3 DNA: TGTGCCTTTTCTATCACCCTCTACTGGGGGATACGCACGTACACCGATAAACTCATCTTT
D gene: -; J gene: TRDJ3; V gene: TRDV2; clone size: -; CDR3 length: 18; CDR3 protein: CACDTGLTHSSYTLQMFF; CDR3 DNA: TGTGCCTGTGACACCGGGCTGACGCACTCCTCTTACACCCTACAGATGTTTTTC